This TCR beta chain was recovered during a study of blood T cell repertoires in COVID-19. The protocol was immunoSEQ multiplex PCR, while the TCRdb copy is restricted to in-frame clones and leaves out a portion. The table lists 430,000 or so clones, approximately 90% of them singletons, with 1.5% to 2% in the top ten. Trimming cost V 6 bases and J 7 bases; bases outside gene matches: 4. The CDR3 is made up of 13 amino acids. CDR1 is MNHEY, CDR2 SVGAGI, per germline. Recovered Cohort 3 donors showed two negative PCRs, clearance, or symptom resolution. Concerning this clone itself: The sample carries other DNA sequences with the same CDR3.

The sequence was collected from a woman aged 40 to 50 who had recovered from COVID-19. The sequenced sample consisted of PBMCs or T cells enriched from blood (not recorded which). The genes are TRBV6-5 and TRBJ2-7; 12 bases fit TRBD2. CDR3: CASSRGLAGEQYF. In nucleotides, the CDR3 is TGTGCCAGCAGCCGCGGACTAGCGGGAGAGCAGTACTTC.